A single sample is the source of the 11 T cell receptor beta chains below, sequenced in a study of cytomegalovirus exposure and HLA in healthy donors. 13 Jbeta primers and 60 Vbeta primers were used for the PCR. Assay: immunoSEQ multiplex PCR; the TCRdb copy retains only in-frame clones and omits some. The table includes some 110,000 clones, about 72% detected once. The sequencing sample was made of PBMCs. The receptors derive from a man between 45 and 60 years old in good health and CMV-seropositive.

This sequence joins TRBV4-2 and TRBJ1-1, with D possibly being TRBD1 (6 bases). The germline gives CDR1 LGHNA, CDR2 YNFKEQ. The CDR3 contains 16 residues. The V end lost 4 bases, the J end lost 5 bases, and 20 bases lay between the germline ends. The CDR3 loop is CASSRGAGGARTEAFF. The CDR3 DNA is TGTGCCAGCAGCCGAGGGGCGGGGGGCGCAAGGACTGAAGCTTTCTTT.

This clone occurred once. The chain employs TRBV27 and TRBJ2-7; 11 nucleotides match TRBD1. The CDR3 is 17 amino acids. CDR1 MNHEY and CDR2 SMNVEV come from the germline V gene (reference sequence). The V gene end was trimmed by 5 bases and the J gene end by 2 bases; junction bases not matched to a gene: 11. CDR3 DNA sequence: TGTGCCAGCAGTCCCAGAGGACAGGGGGCGCCAACCTACGAGCAGTACTTC. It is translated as CASSPRGQGAPTYEQYF.

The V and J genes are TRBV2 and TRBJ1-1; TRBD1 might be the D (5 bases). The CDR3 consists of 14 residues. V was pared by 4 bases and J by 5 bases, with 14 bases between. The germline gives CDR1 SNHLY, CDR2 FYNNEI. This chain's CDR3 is CASSGWGYRTEAFF. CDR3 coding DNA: TGTGCCAGCAGTGGATGGGGTTACAGGACTGAAGCTTTCTTT. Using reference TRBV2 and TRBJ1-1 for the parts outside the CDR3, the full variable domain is EPEVTQTPSHQVTQMGQEVILRCVPISNHLYFYWYRQILGQKVEFLVSFYNNEISEKSEIFDDQFSVERPDGSNFTLKIRSTKLEDSAMYFCASSGWGYRTEAFFGQGTRLTVV.

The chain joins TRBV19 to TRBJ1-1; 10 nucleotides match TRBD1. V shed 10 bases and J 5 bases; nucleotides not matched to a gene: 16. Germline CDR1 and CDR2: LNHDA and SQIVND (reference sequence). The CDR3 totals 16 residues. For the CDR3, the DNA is TGTGCCACCGGAACCTTCGCCGGGACAGGGGTAACTGAAGCTTTCTTT. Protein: CATGTFAGTGVTEAFF.

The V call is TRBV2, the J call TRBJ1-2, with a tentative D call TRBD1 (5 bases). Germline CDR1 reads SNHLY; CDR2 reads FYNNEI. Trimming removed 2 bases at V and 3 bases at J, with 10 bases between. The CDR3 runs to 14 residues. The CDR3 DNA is TGTGCCAGCAGTGAAAGGCGGGACTACTATGGCTACACCTTC. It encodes CASSERRDYYGYTF.

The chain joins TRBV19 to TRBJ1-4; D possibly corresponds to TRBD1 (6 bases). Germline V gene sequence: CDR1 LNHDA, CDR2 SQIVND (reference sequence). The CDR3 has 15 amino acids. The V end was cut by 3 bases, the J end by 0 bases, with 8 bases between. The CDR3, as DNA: TGTGCCAGTAGTATCGGACAGACAACTAATGAAAAACTGTTTTTT. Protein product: CASSIGQTTNEKLFF.

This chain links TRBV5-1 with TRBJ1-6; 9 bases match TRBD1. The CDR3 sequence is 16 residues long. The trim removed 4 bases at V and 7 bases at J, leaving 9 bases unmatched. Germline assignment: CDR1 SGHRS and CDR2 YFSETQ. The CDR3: CASSRNPQGANSPLHF. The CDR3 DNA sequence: TGCGCCAGCAGCCGGAACCCACAGGGGGCAAATTCACCCCTCCACTTT.

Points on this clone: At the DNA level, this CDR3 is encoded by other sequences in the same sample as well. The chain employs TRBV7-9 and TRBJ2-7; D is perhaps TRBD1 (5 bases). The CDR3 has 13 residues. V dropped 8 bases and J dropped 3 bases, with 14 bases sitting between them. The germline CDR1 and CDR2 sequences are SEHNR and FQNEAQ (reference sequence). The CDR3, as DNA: TGTGCCAGCGCCCCGGACACATTCTACGAGCAGTACTTC. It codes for CASAPDTFYEQYF.

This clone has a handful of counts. CDR3 region: CASSFLEGNESEKLFF. DNA for the CDR3: TGTGCCAGCAGTTTCCTAGAGGGTAATGAATCTGAAAAACTGTTTTTT. This chain uses TRBV28 with TRBJ1-4; no definite D call. Trimming stripped 3 bases from V and 7 bases from J, with 18 bases between. The CDR3 length is 16 residues. Germline assignment: CDR1 MDHEN and CDR2 SYDVKM.

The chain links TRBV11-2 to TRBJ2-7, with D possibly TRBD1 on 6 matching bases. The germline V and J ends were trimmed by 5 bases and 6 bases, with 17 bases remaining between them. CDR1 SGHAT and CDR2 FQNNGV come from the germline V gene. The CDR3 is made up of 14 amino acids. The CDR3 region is CASSTRQDGGEQYF. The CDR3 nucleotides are TGTGCCAGCAGCACCCGACAGGATGGAGGCGAGCAGTACTTC.

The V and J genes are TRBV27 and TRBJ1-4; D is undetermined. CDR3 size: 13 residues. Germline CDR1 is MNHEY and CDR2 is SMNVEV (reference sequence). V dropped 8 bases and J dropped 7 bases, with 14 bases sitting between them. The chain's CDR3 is CASRRHGFEKLFF. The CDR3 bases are TGTGCCAGCCGGAGGCATGGATTTGAAAAACTGTTTTTT.